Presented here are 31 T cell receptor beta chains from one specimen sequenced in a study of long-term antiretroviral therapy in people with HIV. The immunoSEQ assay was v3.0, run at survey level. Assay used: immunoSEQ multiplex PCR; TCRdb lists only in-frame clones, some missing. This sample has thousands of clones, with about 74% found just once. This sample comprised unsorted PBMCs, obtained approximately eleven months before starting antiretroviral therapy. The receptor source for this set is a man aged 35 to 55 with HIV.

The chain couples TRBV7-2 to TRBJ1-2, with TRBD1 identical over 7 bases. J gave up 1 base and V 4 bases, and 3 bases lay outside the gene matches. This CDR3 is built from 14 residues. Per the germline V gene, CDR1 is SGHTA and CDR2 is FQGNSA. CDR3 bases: TGTGCCAGCAGCTCCAGGGACAGTAACTATGGCTACACCTTC. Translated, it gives CASSSRDSNYGYTF.

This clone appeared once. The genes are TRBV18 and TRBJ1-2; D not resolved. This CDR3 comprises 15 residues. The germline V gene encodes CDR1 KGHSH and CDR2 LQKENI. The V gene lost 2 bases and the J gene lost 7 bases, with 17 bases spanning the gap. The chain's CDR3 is CASSPNDGRSAGYTF. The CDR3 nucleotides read TGTGCCAGCTCACCAAATGATGGACGTTCGGCTGGCTACACCTTC. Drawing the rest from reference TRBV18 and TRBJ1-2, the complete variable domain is NAGVMQNPRHLVRRRGQEARLRCSPMKGHSHVYWYRQLPEEGLKFMVYLQKENIIDESGMPKERFSAEFPKEGPSILRIQQVVRGDSAAYFCASSPNDGRSAGYTFGSGTRLTVV.

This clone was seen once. In nucleotides, the CDR3 is TGTGCCAGCTCCCGTGGGGGCGGGGTTTACGAGCAGTACTTC. Translated: CASSRGGGVYEQYF. This chain joins TRBV11-2 and TRBJ2-7; D may be TRBD1 or TRBD2 (6 bases each). Germline CDR1 reads SGHAT; CDR2 reads FQNNGV. The CDR3 has 14 amino acids. V shed 8 bases and J shed 4 bases, with 18 bases lying between them.

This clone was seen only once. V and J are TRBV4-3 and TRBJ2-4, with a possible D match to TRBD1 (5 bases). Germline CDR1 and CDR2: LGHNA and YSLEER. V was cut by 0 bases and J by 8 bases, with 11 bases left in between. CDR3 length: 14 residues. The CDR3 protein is CASSQEGTGHIQYF. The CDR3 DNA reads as TGCGCCAGCAGCCAAGAGGGCACAGGTCACATTCAGTACTTC.

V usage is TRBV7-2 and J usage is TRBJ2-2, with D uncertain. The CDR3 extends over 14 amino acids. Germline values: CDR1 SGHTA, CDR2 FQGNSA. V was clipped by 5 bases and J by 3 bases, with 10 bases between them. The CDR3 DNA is TGTGCCAGCAGCGGCCGGCTATACACCGGGGAGCTGTTTTTT. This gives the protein CASSGRLYTGELFF.

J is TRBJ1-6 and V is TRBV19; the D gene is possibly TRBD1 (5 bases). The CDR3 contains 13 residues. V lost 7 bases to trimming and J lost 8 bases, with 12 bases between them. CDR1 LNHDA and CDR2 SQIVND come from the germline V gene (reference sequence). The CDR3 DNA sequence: TGTGCCAGTAACCAACCGGGGCATTCACCCCTCCACTTT. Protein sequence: CASNQPGHSPLHF.

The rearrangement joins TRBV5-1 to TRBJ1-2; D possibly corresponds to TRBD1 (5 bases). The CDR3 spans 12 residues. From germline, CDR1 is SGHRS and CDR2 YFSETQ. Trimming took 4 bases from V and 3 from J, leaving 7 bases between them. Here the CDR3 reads CASSQTDYGYTF. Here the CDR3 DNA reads TGCGCCAGCAGCCAGACAGACTATGGCTACACCTTC.

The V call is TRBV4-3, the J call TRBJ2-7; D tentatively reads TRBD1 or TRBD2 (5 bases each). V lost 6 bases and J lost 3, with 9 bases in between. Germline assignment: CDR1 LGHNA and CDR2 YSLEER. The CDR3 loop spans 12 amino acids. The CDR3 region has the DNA TGCGCCAGCAGTGCTGGGGGCTACGAGCAGTACTTC. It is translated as CASSAGGYEQYF.

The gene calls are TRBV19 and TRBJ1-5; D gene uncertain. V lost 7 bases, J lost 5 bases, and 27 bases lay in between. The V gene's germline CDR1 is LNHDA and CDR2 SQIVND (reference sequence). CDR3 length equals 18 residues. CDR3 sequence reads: CASMAPHTPVLADQPQHF. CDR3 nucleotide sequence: TGTGCCAGTATGGCACCACATACGCCGGTTCTAGCAGATCAGCCCCAGCATTTT. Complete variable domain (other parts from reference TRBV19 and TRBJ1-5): DGGITQSPKYLFRKEGQNVTLSCEQNLNHDAMYWYRQDPGQGLRLIYYSQIVNDFQKGDIAEGYSVSREKKESFPLTVTSAQKNPTAFYLCASMAPHTPVLADQPQHFGDGTRLSIL.

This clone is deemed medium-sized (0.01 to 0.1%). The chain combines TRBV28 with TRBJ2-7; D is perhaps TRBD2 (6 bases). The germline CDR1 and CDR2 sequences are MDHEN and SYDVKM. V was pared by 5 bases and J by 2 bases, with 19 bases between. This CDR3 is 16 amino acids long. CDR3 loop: CASSTQERATPYEQYF. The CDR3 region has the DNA TGTGCCAGCAGTACCCAGGAGCGGGCTACGCCCTACGAGCAGTACTTC.

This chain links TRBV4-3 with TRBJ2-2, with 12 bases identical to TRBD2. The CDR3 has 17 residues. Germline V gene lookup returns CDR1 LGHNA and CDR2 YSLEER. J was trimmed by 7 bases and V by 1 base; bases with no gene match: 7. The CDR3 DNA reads TGCGCCAGCAGCCAAGGGCTAGCGGGGGGGCCTGTCGGGGAGCTGTTTTTT. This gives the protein CASSQGLAGGPVGELFF.

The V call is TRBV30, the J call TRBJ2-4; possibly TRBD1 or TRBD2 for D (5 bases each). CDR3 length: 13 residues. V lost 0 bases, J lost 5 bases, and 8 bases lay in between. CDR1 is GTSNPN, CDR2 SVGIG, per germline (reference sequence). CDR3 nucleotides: TGTGCCTGGAGTGTGCAGGGACAAAACATTCAGTACTTC. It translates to CAWSVQGQNIQYF. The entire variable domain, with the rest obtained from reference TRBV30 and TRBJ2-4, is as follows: SQTIHQWPATLVQPVGSPLSLECTVEGTSNPNLYWYRQAAGRGLQLLFYSVGIGQISSEVPQNLSASRPQDRQFILSSKKLLLSDSGFYLCAWSVQGQNIQYFGAGTRLSVL.

CDR3 residues: CASSLVSSQDTQYF. CDR3 DNA sequence: TGTGCCAGCAGCTTAGTGAGTAGTCAGGATACGCAGTATTTT. The rearrangement links TRBV7-2 to TRBJ2-3; no reliable D call. The germline V and J ends were trimmed by 1 base and 6 bases, with 11 bases remaining between them. This CDR3 spans 14 amino acids. CDR1 SGHTA and CDR2 FQGNSA come from the germline V gene. Variable domain in full (rest from reference TRBV7-2 and TRBJ2-3): GAGVSQSPSNKVTEKGKDVELRCDPISGHTALYWYRQSLGQGLEFLIYFQGNSAPDKSGLPSDRFSAERTGGSVSTLTIQRTQQEDSAVYLCASSLVSSQDTQYFGPGTRLTVL.

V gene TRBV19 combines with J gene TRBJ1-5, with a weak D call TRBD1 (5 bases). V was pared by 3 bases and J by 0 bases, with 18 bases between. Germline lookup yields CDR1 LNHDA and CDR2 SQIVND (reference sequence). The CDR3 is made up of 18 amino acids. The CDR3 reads CASSIMGLSGISNQPQHF. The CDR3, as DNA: TGTGCCAGTAGTATCATGGGGCTAAGTGGGATTAGCAATCAGCCCCAGCATTTT.

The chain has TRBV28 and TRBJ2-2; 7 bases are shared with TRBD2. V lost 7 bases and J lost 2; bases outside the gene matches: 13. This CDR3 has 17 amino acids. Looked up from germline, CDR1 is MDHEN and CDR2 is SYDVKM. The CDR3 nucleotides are TGTGCCAGCAACTCAAGGGCAGCGGGGCATAACACCGGGGAGCTGTTTTTT. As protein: CASNSRAAGHNTGELFF. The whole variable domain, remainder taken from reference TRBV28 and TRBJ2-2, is DVKVTQSSRYLVKRTGEKVFLECVQDMDHENMFWYRQDPGLGLRLIYFSYDVKMKEKGDIPEGYSVSREKKERFSLILESASTNQTSMYLCASNSRAAGHNTGELFFGEGSRLTVL.

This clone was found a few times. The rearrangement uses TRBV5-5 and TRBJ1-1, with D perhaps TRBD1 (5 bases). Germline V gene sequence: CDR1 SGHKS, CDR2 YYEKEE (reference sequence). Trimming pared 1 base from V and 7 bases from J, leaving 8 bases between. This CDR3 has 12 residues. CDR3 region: CASSLLQGEAFF. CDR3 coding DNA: TGTGCCAGCAGCTTGTTGCAGGGTGAAGCTTTCTTT.

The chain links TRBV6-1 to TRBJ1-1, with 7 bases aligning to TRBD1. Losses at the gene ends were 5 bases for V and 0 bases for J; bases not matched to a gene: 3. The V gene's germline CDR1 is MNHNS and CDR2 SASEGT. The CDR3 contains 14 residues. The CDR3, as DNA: TGTGCCAGCAGTCAGGGGGGCTTGAACACTGAAGCTTTCTTT. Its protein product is CASSQGGLNTEAFF.

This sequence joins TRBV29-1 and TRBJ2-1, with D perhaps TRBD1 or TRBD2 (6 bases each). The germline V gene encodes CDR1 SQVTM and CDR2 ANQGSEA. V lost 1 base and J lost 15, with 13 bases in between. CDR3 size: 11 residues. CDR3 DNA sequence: TGCAGCGTTGAAGTTTTAGGGGGGTGGTTCTTC. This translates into CSVEVLGGWFF.

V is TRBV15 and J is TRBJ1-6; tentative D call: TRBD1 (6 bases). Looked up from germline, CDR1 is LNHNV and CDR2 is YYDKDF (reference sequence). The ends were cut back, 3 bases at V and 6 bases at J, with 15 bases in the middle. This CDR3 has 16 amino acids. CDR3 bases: TGTGCCACCAGCAGGGCTATCGGAGGGGGTAATTCACCCCTCCACTTT. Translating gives CATSRAIGGGNSPLHF.

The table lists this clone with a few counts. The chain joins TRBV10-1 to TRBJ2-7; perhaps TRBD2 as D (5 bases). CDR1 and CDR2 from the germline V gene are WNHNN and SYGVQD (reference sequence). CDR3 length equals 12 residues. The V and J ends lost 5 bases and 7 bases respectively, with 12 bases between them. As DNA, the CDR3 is TGCGCCAGCAGTTCGGGGTTTCGAGAGCAGTACTTC. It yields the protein CASSSGFREQYF.

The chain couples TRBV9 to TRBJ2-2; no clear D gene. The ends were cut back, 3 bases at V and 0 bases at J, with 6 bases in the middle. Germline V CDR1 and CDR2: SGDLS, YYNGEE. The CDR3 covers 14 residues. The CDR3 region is CASSEQPNTGELFF. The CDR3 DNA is TGTGCCAGCAGCGAGCAGCCGAACACCGGGGAGCTGTTTTTT.

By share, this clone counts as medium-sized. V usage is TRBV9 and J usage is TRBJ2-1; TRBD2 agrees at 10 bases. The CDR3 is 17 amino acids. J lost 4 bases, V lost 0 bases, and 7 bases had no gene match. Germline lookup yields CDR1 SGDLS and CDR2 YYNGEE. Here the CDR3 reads CASSVDSGGLFYNEQFF. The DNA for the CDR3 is TGTGCCAGCAGCGTAGATAGCGGGGGGCTTTTTTACAATGAGCAGTTCTTC. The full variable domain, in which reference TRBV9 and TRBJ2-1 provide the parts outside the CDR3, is DSGVTQTPKHLITATGQRVTLRCSPRSGDLSVYWYQQSLDQGLQFLIQYYNGEERAKGNILERFSAQQFPDLHSELNLSSLELGDSALYFCASSVDSGGLFYNEQFFGPGTRLTVL.

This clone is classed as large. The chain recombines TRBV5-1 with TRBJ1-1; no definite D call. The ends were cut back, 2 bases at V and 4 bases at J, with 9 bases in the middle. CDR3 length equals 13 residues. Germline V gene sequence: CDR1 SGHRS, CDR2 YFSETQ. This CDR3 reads CASSFNSGTEAFF. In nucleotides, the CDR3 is TGCGCCAGCAGCTTTAACAGCGGCACTGAAGCTTTCTTT.

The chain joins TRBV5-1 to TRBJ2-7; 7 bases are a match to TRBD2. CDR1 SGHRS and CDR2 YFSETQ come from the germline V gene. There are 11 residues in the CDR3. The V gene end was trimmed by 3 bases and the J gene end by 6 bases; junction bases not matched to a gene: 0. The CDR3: CASSWGGEQYF. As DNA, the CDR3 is TGCGCCAGCAGCTGGGGGGGCGAGCAGTACTTC.

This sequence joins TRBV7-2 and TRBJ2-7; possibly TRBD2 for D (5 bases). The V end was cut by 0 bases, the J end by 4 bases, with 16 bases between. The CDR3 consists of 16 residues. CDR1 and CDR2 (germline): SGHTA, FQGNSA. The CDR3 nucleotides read TGTGCCAGCAGCTTAGCCCCGGGAACCCCTAAATACGAGCAGTACTTC. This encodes CASSLAPGTPKYEQYF.

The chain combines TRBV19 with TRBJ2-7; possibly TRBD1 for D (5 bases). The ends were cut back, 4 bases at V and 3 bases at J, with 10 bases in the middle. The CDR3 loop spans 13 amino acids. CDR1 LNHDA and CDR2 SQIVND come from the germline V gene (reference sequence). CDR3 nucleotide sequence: TGTGCCAGTAGTACCGGACACAGCTACGAGCAGTACTTC. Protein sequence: CASSTGHSYEQYF.

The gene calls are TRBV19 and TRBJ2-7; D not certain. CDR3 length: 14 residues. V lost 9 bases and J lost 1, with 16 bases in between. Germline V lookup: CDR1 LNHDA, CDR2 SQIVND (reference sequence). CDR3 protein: CASSRSVESYEQYF. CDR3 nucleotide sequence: TGTGCCAGCAGTCGATCTGTGGAGTCCTACGAGCAGTACTTC.

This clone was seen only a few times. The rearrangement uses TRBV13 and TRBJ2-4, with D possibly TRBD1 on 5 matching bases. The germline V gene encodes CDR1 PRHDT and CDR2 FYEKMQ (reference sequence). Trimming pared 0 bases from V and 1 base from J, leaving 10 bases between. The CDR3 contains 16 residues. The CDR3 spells CASSLGGVRAKNIQYF. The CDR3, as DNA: TGTGCCAGCAGCTTAGGAGGGGTGCGGGCCAAAAACATTCAGTACTTC.

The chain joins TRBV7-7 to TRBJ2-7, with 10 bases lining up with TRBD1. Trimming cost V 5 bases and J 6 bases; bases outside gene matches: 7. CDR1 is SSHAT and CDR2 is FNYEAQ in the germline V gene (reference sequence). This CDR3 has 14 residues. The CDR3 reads CASSRDRGQGEQYF. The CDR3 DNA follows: TGTGCCAGCAGCCGGGACAGGGGACAAGGCGAGCAGTACTTC. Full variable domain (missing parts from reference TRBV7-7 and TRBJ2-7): GAGVSQSPRYKVTKRGQDVTLRCDPISSHATLYWYQQALGQGPEFLTYFNYEAQPDKSGLPSDRFSAERPEGSISTLTIQRTEQRDSAMYRCASSRDRGQGEQYFGPGTRLTVT.

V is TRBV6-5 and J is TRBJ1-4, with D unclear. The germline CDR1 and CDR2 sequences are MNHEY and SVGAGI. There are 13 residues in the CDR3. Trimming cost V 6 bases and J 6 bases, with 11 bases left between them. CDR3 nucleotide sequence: TGTGCCAGCAGCCCCGGGGAATATGAAAAACTGTTTTTT. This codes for CASSPGEYEKLFF.

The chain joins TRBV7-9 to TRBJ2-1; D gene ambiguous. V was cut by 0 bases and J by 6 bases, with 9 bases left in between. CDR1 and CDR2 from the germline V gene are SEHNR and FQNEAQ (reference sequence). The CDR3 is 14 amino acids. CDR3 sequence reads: CASSLAGQFNEQFF. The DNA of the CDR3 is TGTGCCAGCAGCTTAGCAGGTCAGTTCAATGAGCAGTTCTTC.